The T cell receptor (beta chain) described here comes from a study of identical twins. Findings and caveats of the study: Reduced insertions were recorded for abundant cord blood beta clonotypes, with no such pattern in memory repertoires.

This clonotype was recorded at least ten times. What it recognizes is unknown. Template switching (which added a universal primer site) was used, and cDNA carried unique molecular identifiers. From the 5' RACE reads, TCRdb called clonotypes with MiXCR, one entry per CDR3 protein. Of fewer than 500,000 distinct CDR3 sequences detected, 20% to 30% appear once; the ten largest clones hold about 2.7%. This CDR3 spans 12 amino acids. The V gene lost 4 bases and the J gene lost 4 bases, with 7 bases spanning the gap. Germline V gene lookup returns CDR1 LGHNA and CDR2 YSLEER. The sample also formed part of further work on T cells expressing NK-cell markers. As that report states: Cells sorted as CD3+CD56+NKG2C+, CD3+CD56+NKG2C- and CD3+CD56-NKG2C+ T cells supplied the TCR beta repertoires. Clarity on HCMV specificity was lacking for the expanded NKG2C+ T cell clones.

This clonotype was sampled from a woman aged 18-29 years in good health. Specimen: CD4+ T cells sorted from blood. V gene TRBV4-3 combines with J gene TRBJ1-2; D gene ambiguous. CDR3 sequence reads: CASSRGVYGYTF. The DNA of the CDR3 is TGCGCCAGCAGCCGAGGAGTCTATGGCTACACCTTC.